Presented here are 2 T cell receptor beta chains from one specimen sequenced in a study of T cell responses to AZD1222 COVID-19 vaccine. Repertoires were generated with immunoSEQ multiplex PCR, while TCRdb's copy carries only in-frame clones and drops some. The sample includes roughly 160,000 clones, around 85% of them seen just once. The sequencing here drew on peripheral blood, taken 28 days after the second AZD1222 dose. These receptors were taken from an adult who received the AZD1222 COVID-19 vaccine.

V is TRBV9 and J is TRBJ2-1; 13 bases are shared with TRBD2. V was pared by 6 bases and J by 6 bases, with 6 bases of the junction left unmatched. The CDR3 is 15 amino acids. Germline-derived CDR1 and CDR2 are SGDLS and YYNGEE. The CDR3 sequence: CASNPTSGGANEQFF. The CDR3 DNA reads TGTGCCAGCAACCCTACTAGCGGGGGGGCCAATGAGCAGTTCTTC.

V gene TRBV12-3 or TRBV12-4 combines with J gene TRBJ2-7; D is possibly TRBD1 (5 bases). Trimming stripped 3 bases from V and 5 bases from J, with 11 bases between. CDR3 length: 13 residues. This CDR3 reads CASSFAQAHEQYF. The CDR3 DNA follows: TGTGCCAGCAGTTTCGCACAGGCCCACGAGCAGTACTTC.